A single TCR beta chain is shown here with its context. The data were obtained in a study of regulatory T cells in long-lasting Graves disease. Germline V gives CDR1 LNHDA, CDR2 SQIVND (reference sequence). J was trimmed by 0 bases and V by 7 bases; bases with no gene match: 4. The length of the CDR3 is 15 residues. In TCRdb, the reads were re-called with MiXCR into one record per CDR3 protein. The sample includes around 600 distinct CDR3 sequences, about two thirds of them seen just once. Following extraction of RNA from PBMCs, that RNA was used to make the TCR library. Staff took around 9 milliliters of peripheral blood and put it into EDTA tubes.

The J gene is TRBJ2-1, the V gene TRBV19; 9 positions agree with TRBD1. This receptor was taken from a female donor with Graves disease. The material was peripheral blood mononuclear cells (PBMCs), obtained with antithyroid drug treatment, in newly diagnosed or persistent Graves disease (not recorded which). The CDR3 DNA sequence: TGTGCCAGTACCGGACAGGGGAGCTCCTACAATGAGCAGTTCTTC. Its translation is CASTGQGSSYNEQFF.